The 11 T cell receptor beta chains below all came from one sample that was sequenced in a study of blood T cell repertoires in COVID-19. Sequencing was performed with immunoSEQ multiplex PCR; in TCRdb, only in-frame clones are kept and a portion is missing. In the table there are tens of thousands of clones, roughly 80% of which are singletons. The sequencing input was peripheral blood. The receptors were sampled from a woman aged 60-70 years with acute or convalescent COVID-19.

This sequence joins TRBV3-1 (or the pseudogene TRBV3-2) and TRBJ2-7; 10 positions match TRBD1. V was clipped by 2 bases and J by 1 base; unmatched bases: 5. This CDR3 has 16 residues. CDR1 and CDR2 (germline): LGHDT, YNNKEL (reference sequence). The CDR3 sequence is CASSQSRQGASYEQYV. The CDR3 nucleotides read TGTGCCAGCAGCCAAAGCCGACAGGGGGCTTCCTACGAGCAGTACGTC.

In its sample, this clone was seen a few times. This chain joins TRBV2 and TRBJ1-3, with D perhaps matching TRBD1 (5 bases). The V and J ends lost 6 bases and 4 bases respectively, with 10 bases between them. The length of the CDR3 is 13 residues. The germline CDR1 and CDR2 sequences are SNHLY and FYNNEI. The CDR3 nucleotides read TGTGCCAGCAGGCCGGACACAGGAAACACCATATATTTT. Residues: CASRPDTGNTIYF.

The chain is built from TRBV5-1 and TRBJ1-2; D is perhaps TRBD1 (5 bases). Germline CDR1 and CDR2: SGHRS and YFSETQ. The V end lost 0 bases, the J end lost 4 bases, and 13 bases lay between the germline ends. This CDR3 comprises 15 residues. CDR3 DNA sequence: TGCGCCAGCAGCTTGGGGCCAGGCGGGGCCTATGGCTACACCTTC. It specifies CASSLGPGGAYGYTF.

This clone was counted a single time. The chain is built from TRBV5-5 and TRBJ2-3; 13 bases agree with TRBD2. J was trimmed by 0 bases and V by 2 bases; bases with no gene match: 9. The CDR3 sequence is 19 residues long. Per the germline V gene, CDR1 is SGHKS and CDR2 is YYEKEE (reference sequence). CDR3 in amino acids: CASSFRPGLAGRSTDTQYF. The CDR3 DNA sequence: TGTGCCAGCAGCTTTAGACCGGGACTAGCGGGGCGTAGCACAGATACGCAGTATTTT.

This sequence joins TRBV28 and TRBJ1-5; 7 bases are a match to TRBD1. The CDR3 is 16 amino acids. Losses at the gene ends were 2 bases for V and 2 bases for J; bases not matched to a gene: 6. Germline V CDR1 and CDR2: MDHEN, SYDVKM. CDR3 sequence: CASSLVGQGGNQPQHF. Written as DNA, the CDR3 is TGTGCCAGCAGTTTAGTGGGTCAGGGGGGCAATCAGCCCCAGCATTTT.

This clone is a singleton in its sample. This chain connects TRBV10-1 to TRBJ2-3; D not certain. Trimming left V 4 bases short and J 3 bases short, with 11 bases between. This CDR3 region has 14 residues. Germline V gene lookup returns CDR1 WNHNN and CDR2 SYGVQD (reference sequence). CDR3 amino acids: CASSVGQSTDTQYF. For the CDR3, the DNA is TGCGCCAGCAGTGTTGGGCAGTCGACAGATACGCAGTATTTT.

The CDR3 nucleotides are TGTGCCAGCAGCGGGGGCCCCTACACTGAAGCTTTCTTT. This translates into CASSGGPYTEAFF. The chain is built from TRBV11-2 and TRBJ1-1, with D perhaps TRBD1 (6 bases). Germline loops: CDR1 SGHAT, CDR2 FQNNGV. The V end lost 5 bases, the J end lost 3 bases, and 10 bases lay between the germline ends. The CDR3 loop spans 13 amino acids. Filled out from reference TRBV11-2 and TRBJ1-1, the complete variable domain reads EAGVAQSPRYKIIEKRQSVAFWCNPISGHATLYWYQQILGQGPKLLIQFQNNGVVDDSQLPKDRFSAERLKGVDSTLKIQPAKLEDSAVYLCASSGGPYTEAFFGQGTRLTVV.

V usage is TRBV28 and J usage is TRBJ2-2, with D possibly TRBD2 on 7 matching bases. Germline CDR1 MDHEN, CDR2 SYDVKM. V shed 11 bases and J shed 6 bases, with 13 bases lying between them. CDR3 size: 12 residues. The CDR3, as DNA: TGTGCCGGGGGCGGGGGCCCCGGGGAGCTGTTTTTT. Translation: CAGGGGPGELFF.

This chain joins TRBV6-5 and TRBJ2-7; weak D call: TRBD1 (6 bases). CDR3 length: 14 residues. Germline assignment: CDR1 MNHEY and CDR2 SVGAGI. Trimming took off 5 bases at V and 5 bases at J, with 16 bases between the two ends. CDR3 DNA: TGTGCCAGCAGTAAGGGCAGGGGTCTTCACGAGCAGTACGTC. Its translation is CASSKGRGLHEQYV.

This clone has a handful of counts. The chain has TRBV11-2 and TRBJ2-6; possible D gene TRBD1, 5 bases. V was clipped by 6 bases and J by 2 bases, with 14 bases between them. The CDR3 consists of 16 residues. Germline-derived CDR1 and CDR2 are SGHAT and FQNNGV. CDR3 sequence: CASSRAGNTGANVLTF. CDR3 in DNA: TGTGCCAGCAGTCGCGCAGGGAACACTGGGGCCAACGTCCTGACTTTC.

The J gene is TRBJ1-5, the V gene TRBV6-5, with D tentatively TRBD1 (6 bases). This CDR3 region has 15 residues. Germline V gene data show CDR1 as MNHEY and CDR2 as SVGAGI. V lost 2 bases and J 7 bases, leaving 15 bases between the germline ends. DNA for the CDR3: TGTGCCAGCAGTTACGGGAGGGGGGGTGGCCAGCCCCAGCATTTT. Its protein is CASSYGRGGGQPQHF.